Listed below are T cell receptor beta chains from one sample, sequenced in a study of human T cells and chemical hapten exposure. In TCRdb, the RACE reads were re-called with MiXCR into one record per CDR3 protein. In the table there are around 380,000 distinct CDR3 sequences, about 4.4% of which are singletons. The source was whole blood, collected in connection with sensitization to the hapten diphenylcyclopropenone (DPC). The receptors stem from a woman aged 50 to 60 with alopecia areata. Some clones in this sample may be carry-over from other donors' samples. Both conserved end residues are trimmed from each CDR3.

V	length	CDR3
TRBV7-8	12	ASSLEGTVPEAF
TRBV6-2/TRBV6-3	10	ASSYATGELF
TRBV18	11	ASSPGQGTEAF
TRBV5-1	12	ASSLRGPATEAF
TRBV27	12	ASTPPTGTDTQY
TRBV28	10	ASSLDRGTQY
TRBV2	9	ASSVRGEAF
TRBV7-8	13	ASSLLTGFSYEQY
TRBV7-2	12	ASSPDIIYSPLH
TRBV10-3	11	AISERDVNIQY
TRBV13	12	ASSGLTGADTQY
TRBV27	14	ASSFLAGAAKETQY
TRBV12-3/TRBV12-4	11	ASTHPGKGEAF
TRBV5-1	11	ASSLNRGDTQY
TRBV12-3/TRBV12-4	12	ASSFGPLMDTIY
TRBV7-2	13	ASSSGPSSYNEQF
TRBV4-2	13	ASSQDNGKNTEAF
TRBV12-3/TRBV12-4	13	ASSLGPGSTDTQY
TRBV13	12	ASSLGAGGPVEF
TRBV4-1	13	ASSLLRLPEATQY
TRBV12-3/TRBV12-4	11	ASSPGGEDTQY
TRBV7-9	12	ASSLVGAGTEAF
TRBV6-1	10	ASSEARVFWH
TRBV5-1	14	ASSLGPGLEGETQY
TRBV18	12	ASSPEQGNQPQH
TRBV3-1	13	ASYGQGGTGNTIY
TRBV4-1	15	ASSQDVLAGGPGELF
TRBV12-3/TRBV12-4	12	ASARTGLGDEQF
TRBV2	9	ASGQFSEAF
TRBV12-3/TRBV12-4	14	ASSLGGQGSTYEQY
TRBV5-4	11	ASSLGTENEAF
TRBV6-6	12	ASSYSTWNYGYT
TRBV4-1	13	ASSQLPDTLYGYT
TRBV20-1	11	SAPAGVTGELF
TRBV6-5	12	ASSYEGPNQPQH
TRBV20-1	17	SARPGQGATTFSGNTIY
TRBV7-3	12	ASSWVGSSLEAF
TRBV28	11	ASSYPRQGEQF
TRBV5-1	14	ASSTGAARPSDTQY
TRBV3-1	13	ASSQRASSGNTIY
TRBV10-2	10	ASSDISLAQY
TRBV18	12	ASSPRDIGEKLF
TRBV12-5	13	ASGLAGKNTGELF
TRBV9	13	ASSVVASGTDTQY
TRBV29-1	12	SVKRTGARTEAF
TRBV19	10	ASRDWDSFLD
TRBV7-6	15	ASSLAQNLGNTGELF